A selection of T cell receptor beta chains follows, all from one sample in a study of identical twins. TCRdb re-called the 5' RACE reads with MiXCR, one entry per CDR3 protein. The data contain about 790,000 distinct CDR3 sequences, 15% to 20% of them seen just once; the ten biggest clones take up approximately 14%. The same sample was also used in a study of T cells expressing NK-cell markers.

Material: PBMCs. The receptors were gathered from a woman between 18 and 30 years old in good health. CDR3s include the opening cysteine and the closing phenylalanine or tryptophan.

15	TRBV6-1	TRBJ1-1	CASTLTGGKNTEAFF
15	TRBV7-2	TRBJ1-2	CASGLSRGSYYGYTF
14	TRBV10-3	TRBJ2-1	CAIKSSGRGDEQFF
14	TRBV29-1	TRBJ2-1	CSGEDRVSYNEQFF
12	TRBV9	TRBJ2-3	CASSKFTDTQYF
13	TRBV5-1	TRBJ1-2	CASSSGGGDGYTF
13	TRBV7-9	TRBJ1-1	CASTPGGGSEAFF
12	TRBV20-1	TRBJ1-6	CSVGSYNSPLHF
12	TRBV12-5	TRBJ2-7	CASGLVVYEQYF
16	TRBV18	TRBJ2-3	CASSPEDGPNTDTQYF
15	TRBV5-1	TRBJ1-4	CASSAGYGFNEKLFF
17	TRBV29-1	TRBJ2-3	CSVEGTTAPKSTDTQYF
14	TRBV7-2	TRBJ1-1	CASSFNRDGTEAFF
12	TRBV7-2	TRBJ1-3	CASSFGVETIYF
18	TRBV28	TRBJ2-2	CASSLPQTSGSFTGELFF
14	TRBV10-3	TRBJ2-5	CAISGGRFQETQYF
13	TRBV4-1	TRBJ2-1	CASSLSGGDEQFF
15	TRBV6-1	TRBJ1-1	CASSEGPGRGPEAFF
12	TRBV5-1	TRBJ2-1	CASYPLKGEQFF
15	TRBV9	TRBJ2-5	CASSVAGGSGETQYF
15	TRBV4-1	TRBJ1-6	CASSYIQTGDSPLHF
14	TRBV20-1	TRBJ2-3	CSAKRGGAEDTQYF
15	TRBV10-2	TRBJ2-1	CASSEGLAGRNEQFF
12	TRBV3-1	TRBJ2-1	CASGFLGDEQFF
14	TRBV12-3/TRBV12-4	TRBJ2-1	CASFANGRANEQFF
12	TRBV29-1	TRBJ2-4	CSVRQGSDIQYF
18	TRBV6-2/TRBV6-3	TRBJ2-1	CASGGGRRLLRPYNEQFF
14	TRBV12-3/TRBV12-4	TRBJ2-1	CASTPSGRFSEQFF
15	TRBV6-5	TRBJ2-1	CASSLAGLLYNEQFF
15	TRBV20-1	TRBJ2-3	CSALEGVHRTDTQYF
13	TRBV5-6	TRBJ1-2	CASSETGAYGYTF
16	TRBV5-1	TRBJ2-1	CASSLAGTGIYNEQFF
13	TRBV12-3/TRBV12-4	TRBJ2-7	CASSPGHLYEQYF
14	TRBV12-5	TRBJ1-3	CASGVQGSGNTIYF
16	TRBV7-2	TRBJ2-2	CASSPPRGVNTGELFF
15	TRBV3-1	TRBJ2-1	CASSHGDRGYNEQFF
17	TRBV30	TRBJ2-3	CAWSDRIGRMRTDTQYF
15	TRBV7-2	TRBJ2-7	CASRTAGTGYYEQYF
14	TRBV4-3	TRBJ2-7	CASSQVLQGNEQYF
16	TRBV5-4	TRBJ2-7	CASSLEASGRIGEQYF
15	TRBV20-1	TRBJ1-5	CSATDRGRGEQPQHF
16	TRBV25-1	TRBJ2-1	CASSESGTGGYNEQFF
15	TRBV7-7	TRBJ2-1	CASSLGTSGPNEQFF
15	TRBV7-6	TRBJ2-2	CASSLRTLNTGELFF
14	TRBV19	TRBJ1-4	CASKDRLGNEKLFF
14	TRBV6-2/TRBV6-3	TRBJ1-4	CASTVPGGNEKLFF